Shown below are 10 T cell receptor beta chains from a single sample sequenced in a study of regulatory T cells in long-lasting Graves disease. Indicated time point: newly diagnosed GD, antithyroid drugs for less than 3 months. Construction of the TCR library relied on RNA isolated from PBMCs. CDR3-region Arm-PCR and iRepertoire HTBI primers produced the TCR beta libraries. Using its own MiXCR run on the multiplex PCR reads, TCRdb lists one record per CDR3 protein. Of hundreds of thousands of distinct CDR3 sequences listed, 13% are singletons. The same sample was also studied in work on T cells in Graves' hyperthyroidism and ophthalmopathy.

This material consisted of peripheral blood mononuclear cells (PBMCs), taken at new diagnosis, from a patient treated with antithyroid drugs. These receptors all come from a man between 25 and 39 years old with Graves disease.

This clonotype was counted ten times or more. V gene TRBV12-3 or TRBV12-4 combines with J gene TRBJ2-7; the match to TRBD1 covers 7 bases. V trimming: 7 bases; J trimming: 3 bases; junction bases outside the gene matches: 6. This CDR3 is 13 amino acids long. CDR3 loop: CASKRQGDYEQYF. In nucleotides, the CDR3 is TGTGCCAGCAAGAGACAGGGTGACTACGAGCAGTACTTC.

The table lists this clonotype with a few counts. This chain uses TRBV3-1 with TRBJ2-7, with 10 bases aligning to TRBD2. The CDR3 loop spans 14 amino acids. Trimming took 5 bases from V and 4 from J; bases not matched to a gene: 5. Germline V CDR1 and CDR2: LGHDT, YNNKEL (reference sequence). The CDR3 protein is CASSSTSGPYEQYF. The CDR3 DNA sequence: TGTGCCAGCAGCTCGACTAGCGGGCCGTACGAGCAGTACTTC.

The chain combines TRBV20-1 with TRBJ1-5; D remains unclear. The CDR3 is made up of 16 amino acids. Trimming took 0 bases from V and 3 from J, leaving 15 bases between them. Germline assignment: CDR1 DFQATT and CDR2 SNEGSKA (reference sequence). CDR3 in amino acids: CSAREGSGSPNQPQHF. CDR3 bases: TGCAGTGCTAGAGAAGGGTCCGGGAGTCCCAATCAGCCCCAGCATTTT.

Notes on this clonotype: An end of the junction differs from the germline gene, which may be a read error. This sequence joins TRBV24-1 and TRBJ1-1, with D maybe TRBD1 (6 bases). Germline-derived CDR1 and CDR2 are KGHDR and SFDVKD. The CDR3 has 16 residues. The CDR3 DNA is TGTGCCACCAGTGATCGGACCCGGGGGGCCGACACTGAAGCTCTCTTT. This codes for CATSDRTRGADTEALF.

This clonotype was counted at least ten times. This chain links TRBV2 with TRBJ2-3; no reliable D call. This CDR3 has 13 residues. V was clipped by 3 bases and J by 4 bases, with 8 bases between them. CDR1 is SNHLY, CDR2 FYNNEI, per germline. CDR3 coding DNA: TGTGCCAGCAGTGACTTGCAGGCAGATACGCAGTATTTT. Translation: CASSDLQADTQYF.

In this sample, this clonotype turned up many times. The V gene is TRBV15, the J gene TRBJ2-1; 10 bases fit TRBD2. CDR3 length equals 17 residues. J lost 7 bases, V lost 5 bases, and 14 bases had no gene match. The germline V gene has CDR1 LNHNV and CDR2 YYDKDF (reference sequence). In nucleotides, the CDR3 is TGTGCCACCAGCTCCCAGAGAGCGGGAGGGTTTTTGAATGAGCAGTTCTTC. Translating gives CATSSQRAGGFLNEQFF. Supplemented by reference TRBV15 and TRBJ2-1, the full variable domain reads DAMVIQNPRYQVTQFGKPVTLSCSQTLNHNVMYWYQQKSSQAPKLLFHYYDKDFNNEADTPDNFQSRRPNTSFCFLDIRSPGLGDTAMYLCATSSQRAGGFLNEQFFGPGTRLTVL.

The chain links TRBV11-2 to TRBJ2-5, with TRBD2 as a possible D gene (5 bases). CDR1 and CDR2 from the germline V gene are SGHAT and FQNNGV. V lost 2 bases, J lost 5 bases, and 9 bases lay in between. CDR3 size: 13 residues. CDR3 residues: CASSLHTGETQYF. The CDR3 nucleotides are TGTGCCAGCAGCTTACACACGGGGGAGACCCAGTACTTC.

The genes are TRBV11-2 and TRBJ2-2; 16 bases agree with TRBD2. The V segment lost 1 base and the J segment 5 bases; nucleotides outside the gene matches: 4. CDR3 length equals 18 residues. Germline CDR1 SGHAT, CDR2 FQNNGV. The CDR3 loop is CASSLGGLAGGGTGELFF. The CDR3, as DNA: TGTGCCAGCAGCTTAGGGGGACTAGCGGGAGGGGGAACCGGGGAGCTGTTTTTT.

This clonotype has a count of ten or more. V is TRBV29-1 and J is TRBJ2-1; TRBD1 matches at 8 bases. CDR1 is SQVTM, CDR2 ANQGSEA, per germline. V lost 3 bases and J lost 9; bases outside the gene matches: 4. CDR3 size: 12 residues. The CDR3 DNA is TGCAGCGTTGAGGACAGGGTTAGTGAGCAGTTCTTC. It codes for CSVEDRVSEQFF.

The rearrangement joins TRBV7-2 to TRBJ2-7; 9 bases are a match to TRBD2. J was trimmed by 4 bases and V by 1 base; bases with no gene match: 8. The CDR3 has 16 amino acids. Looked up from germline, CDR1 is SGHTA and CDR2 is FQGNSA. The CDR3 nucleotides read TGTGCCAGCAGCTTAGAGACTAGCGGACCGTTTTACGAGCAGTACTTC. Its protein product is CASSLETSGPFYEQYF.